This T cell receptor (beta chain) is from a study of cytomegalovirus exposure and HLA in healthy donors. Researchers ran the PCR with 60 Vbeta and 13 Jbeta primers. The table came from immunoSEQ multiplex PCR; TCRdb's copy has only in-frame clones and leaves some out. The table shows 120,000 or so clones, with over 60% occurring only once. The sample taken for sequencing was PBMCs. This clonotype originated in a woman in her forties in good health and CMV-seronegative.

CDR3 protein: CSAILEDGELFF. Here the CDR3 DNA reads TGCAGCGCAATCCTTGAGGACGGGGAGCTGTTTTTT. The chain is built from TRBV29-1 and TRBJ2-2; D ambiguous. Trimming left V 7 bases short and J 7 bases short, with 13 bases between. This CDR3 is 12 amino acids long. Germline V gives CDR1 SQVTM, CDR2 ANQGSEA.